The rows below give T cell receptor beta chains drawn from one sample of a study of T-cell memory formation after mild COVID-19. TCRdb itself ran the 5' RACE reads through MiXCR, one entry per CDR3 protein. This table has some 290,000 distinct CDR3 sequences, around 15% appearing once. Sequencing was carried out using PBMCs or a T cell subset sorted from them (not recorded which). These receptors were taken from a young man who had mild COVID-19 (a few samples of this study predate the infection). Cell type and time point are not known. Both conserved end residues are part of each CDR3. The D gene is left open where the match is weak. Size values are once, few and many counts, or a class for expanded clones, and some rows have none.

d_gene	j_gene	abundance	v_gene	CDR3aa	CDR3nt
TRBD1	TRBJ1-1	few	TRBV6-6	CASSFPGQGSEVFF	TGTGCCAGCAGTTTCCCGGGACAGGGGTCTGAAGTTTTCTTT
TRBD1	TRBJ2-3	few	TRBV7-2	CASSLTGPTDTQYF	TGTGCCAGCAGCTTGACAGGGCCCACAGATACGCAGTATTTT
.	TRBJ1-4	.	TRBV7-9	CASSLGGNEKLFF	TGTGCCAGCAGCTTGGGCGGGAATGAAAAACTGTTTTTT
TRBD1	TRBJ2-7	few	TRBV4-2	CASSQEQGPSYEQYF	TGTGCCAGCAGCCAAGAACAGGGGCCCTCCTACGAGCAGTACTTC
TRBD1	TRBJ1-5	.	TRBV28	CAGRGSGGSQPQHF	TGTGCCGGGAGAGGCTCAGGGGGGAGTCAGCCCCAGCATTTT
.	TRBJ1-2	few	TRBV6-5	CASSYGEGLYGYTF	TGTGCCAGCAGTTACGGAGAAGGTCTCTATGGCTACACCTTC
.	TRBJ1-5	.	TRBV5-1	CASSLGADLQPQHF	TGCGCCAGCAGCTTGGGGGCAGATTTGCAGCCCCAGCATTTT
.	TRBJ2-3	few	TRBV25-1	CASSVLGTDTQYF	TGTGCCAGCAGTGTGTTAGGAACAGATACGCAGTATTTT
.	TRBJ2-3	few	TRBV25-1	CASSVLGADTQYF	TGTGCCAGCAGTGTCCTAGGCGCAGATACGCAGTATTTT
.	TRBJ1-6	.	TRBV15	CATSRDRGRSPLHF	TGTGCCACCAGCAGAGACAGGGGACGATCACCCCTCCACTTT
TRBD2	TRBJ2-1	few	TRBV5-1	CASSLGLAGGLNEQFF	TGCGCCAGCAGCTTGGGACTAGCGGGGGGGCTAAATGAGCAGTTCTTC
TRBD2	TRBJ2-3	.	TRBV10-3	CAISSGGWTDTQYF	TGTGCCATCAGCTCGGGGGGTTGGACAGATACGCAGTATTTT
.	TRBJ2-7	few	TRBV12-3/TRBV12-4	CASSSLEGYEQYF	TGTGCCAGCAGCTCGCTGGAGGGCTACGAGCAGTACTTC
.	TRBJ2-2	few	TRBV6-2/TRBV6-3	CASTLGSYTGELFF	TGTGCCAGCACCCTAGGGTCATACACCGGGGAGCTGTTTTTT
TRBD1	TRBJ2-3	few	TRBV14	CASSPPGTGPTDTQYF	TGTGCCAGCAGCCCGCCCGGGACAGGGCCCACCGATACGCAGTATTTT
.	TRBJ1-1	.	TRBV6-2/TRBV6-3	CASSYTEQGGVNTEAFF	TGTGCCAGCAGTTACACGGAACAGGGAGGAGTGAACACTGAAGCTTTCTTT
.	TRBJ1-2	few	TRBV5-1	CASSVGDVMGGYTF	TGCGCCAGCAGCGTTGGGGATGTCATGGGTGGCTACACCTTC
.	TRBJ2-1	.	TRBV15	CATSRAWRSGSYNEQFF	TGTGCCACCAGCAGAGCGTGGCGGTCAGGCTCCTACAATGAGCAGTTCTTC
.	TRBJ1-2	.	TRBV4-2	CASKAGYTF	TGTGCCAGCAAAGCGGGCTACACCTTC
.	TRBJ1-6	few	TRBV7-9	CASSLRGGNSPLHF	TGTGCCAGCAGCTTAAGGGGTGGTAATTCACCCCTCCACTTT
TRBD1	TRBJ2-1	few	TRBV15	CATSRGSRDRGIDEQFF	TGTGCCACCAGCAGAGGATCCAGGGACAGGGGTATCGATGAGCAGTTCTTC
TRBD1	TRBJ2-7	many	TRBV29-1	CSVEEPPGQGGEQYF	TGCAGCGTTGAAGAGCCCCCGGGACAGGGTGGCGAGCAGTACTTC
.	TRBJ1-3	once	TRBV19	CASQYLDGNTIYF	TGTGCCAGCCAGTATTTGGACGGAAACACCATATATTTT
.	TRBJ1-2	.	TRBV25-1	CASSGMVEVGGYTF	TGTGCCAGCAGTGGTATGGTGGAGGTCGGAGGCTACACCTTC
.	TRBJ2-3	few	TRBV12-3/TRBV12-4	CASSFGPSDTQYF	TGTGCCAGCAGTTTTGGCCCCTCGGATACGCAGTATTTT
TRBD2	TRBJ2-7	few	TRBV12-3/TRBV12-4	CASSLVAGGYEQYF	TGTGCCAGCAGTTTAGTAGCGGGGGGCTACGAGCAGTACTTC
.	TRBJ1-5	few	TRBV20-1	CSARERNNQPQHF	TGCAGTGCTAGGGAGCGAAACAATCAGCCCCAGCATTTT
.	TRBJ2-1	.	TRBV10-3	CAISGRDYNEQFF	TGTGCCATCAGTGGCAGGGATTACAATGAGCAGTTCTTC
.	TRBJ1-2	few	TRBV12-3/TRBV12-4	CASSLRLRSSYGYTF	TGTGCCAGCAGTTTACGGCTCCGATCTAGCTATGGCTACACCTTC
TRBD1	TRBJ2-5	.	TRBV7-2	CASSLVQGKETQYF	TGTGCCAGCAGCTTAGTACAGGGGAAAGAGACCCAGTACTTC
TRBD1	TRBJ1-6	.	TRBV4-1	CASSQGTGAAASSYNSPLHF	TGCGCCAGCAGCCAAGGGACAGGGGCCGCCGCGAGCTCCTATAATTCACCCCTCCACTTT
.	TRBJ1-3	few	TRBV20-1	CSAGKGGIGNTIYF	TGCAGTGCTGGAAAAGGGGGTATCGGAAACACCATATATTTT
.	TRBJ2-2	few	TRBV4-3	CASSQERIGANTGELFF	TGCGCCAGCAGCCAAGAGAGGATCGGTGCGAACACCGGGGAGCTGTTTTTT
TRBD1	TRBJ2-1	.	TRBV6-6	CASRPPGQSQFF	TGTGCCAGCAGACCTCCGGGACAGTCGCAGTTCTTC
TRBD2	TRBJ2-1	few	TRBV11-3	CASSSAGGGYNEQFF	TGTGCCAGCAGCTCAGCGGGGGGAGGCTACAATGAGCAGTTCTTC
TRBD2	TRBJ2-3	few	TRBV7-2	CASSLSGGLDTQYF	TGTGCCAGCAGCCTTAGCGGGGGGCTAGATACGCAGTATTTT
.	TRBJ2-3	few	TRBV7-9	CASSITPGTARLTSADTQYF	TGTGCCAGCAGCATAACTCCCGGGACTGCGCGCTTAACGTCGGCAGATACGCAGTATTTT
TRBD2	TRBJ2-7	many	TRBV10-3	CAISEPGLASLEQYF	TGTGCCATCAGTGAGCCGGGACTAGCGTCGCTCGAGCAGTACTTC
.	TRBJ2-7	few	TRBV6-2/TRBV6-3	CASSKGGLREQYF	TGTGCCAGCAGCAAAGGTGGTCTTAGGGAGCAGTACTTC
TRBD2	TRBJ2-7	few	TRBV4-3	CASSQELAGFLYEQYF	TGCGCCAGCAGCCAAGAGTTAGCGGGGTTCCTCTACGAGCAGTACTTC
.	TRBJ1-1	few	TRBV12-3/TRBV12-4	CASSFTEANTEAFF	TGTGCCAGCAGTTTTACAGAAGCGAACACTGAAGCTTTCTTT
.	TRBJ2-7	many	TRBV6-5	CASSLTRLSGEQYF	TGTGCCAGCAGTCTGACTAGACTATCAGGGGAGCAGTACTTC
.	TRBJ2-3	many	TRBV12-3/TRBV12-4	CASSLSGTGLAQYF	TGTGCCAGCAGTTTGTCAGGGACGGGCCTGGCGCAGTATTTT
TRBD2	TRBJ2-1	few	TRBV12-3/TRBV12-4	CASTVLSGAYNEQFF	TGTGCCAGCACCGTATTAAGCGGGGCCTACAATGAGCAGTTCTTC
.	TRBJ1-5	few	TRBV12-3/TRBV12-4	CASSLLGEPQHF	TGTGCCAGCAGTTTATTGGGGGAGCCCCAGCATTTT
.	TRBJ1-2	.	TRBV21-1	CASPKPWSYGYTF	TGTGCCAGCCCGAAACCCTGGAGCTATGGCTACACCTTC
.	TRBJ2-5	few	TRBV6-5	CASSLTRSESETQYF	TGTGCCAGCAGTCTCACTAGATCCGAGTCTGAGACCCAGTACTTC
TRBD1	TRBJ1-4	.	TRBV3-1	CASSLMGQTNEKLFF	TGTGCCAGCAGCCTCATGGGACAGACTAATGAAAAACTGTTTTTT
.	TRBJ2-7	.	TRBV4-1	CASSRGGIQGGSYEQYF	TGCGCCAGCAGCAGGGGGGGAATACAGGGGGGATCCTACGAGCAGTACTTC
TRBD1	TRBJ2-1	.	TRBV12-3/TRBV12-4	CASRPDREFSEQFF	TGTGCCAGCAGACCGGACAGGGAATTTAGTGAGCAGTTCTTC
.	TRBJ2-4	few	TRBV20-1	CSATGLLGQNIQYF	TGCAGTGCAACGGGTCTCCTGGGTCAAAACATTCAGTACTTC
.	TRBJ1-3	few	TRBV2	CASSGGGSSGNTIYF	TGTGCCAGCAGTGGAGGCGGAAGCTCTGGAAACACCATATATTTT
.	TRBJ2-5	once	TRBV7-6	CASSLARGSQENQYF	TGTGCCAGCAGCTTAGCGCGGGGCAGTCAAGAGAACCAGTACTTC
.	TRBJ1-5	.	TRBV6-6	CASSRRNQPQHF	TGTGCCAGCAGCCGCAGGAATCAGCCCCAGCATTTT
.	TRBJ2-3	few	TRBV9	CASSVAGGLGDTQYF	TGTGCCAGCAGCGTAGCGGGCGGTCTCGGAGATACGCAGTATTTT
.	TRBJ1-1	many	TRBV7-3	CASSPKGDPNTEAFF	TGTGCCAGCAGCCCGAAGGGGGACCCGAACACTGAAGCTTTCTTT
.	TRBJ2-1	many	TRBV11-2	CASIKGGYNEQFF	TGTGCCAGCATAAAAGGGGGATACAATGAGCAGTTCTTC
TRBD1	TRBJ2-3	.	TRBV5-1	CASSPPRQGSTDTQYF	TGCGCCAGCAGCCCACCCCGACAGGGGAGCACAGATACGCAGTATTTT
TRBD2	TRBJ2-7	.	TRBV5-1	CASSSGIGRGSYEQYF	TGCGCCAGCAGCTCCGGCATTGGGAGGGGATCCTACGAGCAGTACTTC
TRBD2	TRBJ2-1	few	TRBV6-2/TRBV6-3	CASSYTWTSGGNEQFF	TGTGCCAGCAGTTACACCTGGACTAGCGGGGGGAATGAGCAGTTCTTC